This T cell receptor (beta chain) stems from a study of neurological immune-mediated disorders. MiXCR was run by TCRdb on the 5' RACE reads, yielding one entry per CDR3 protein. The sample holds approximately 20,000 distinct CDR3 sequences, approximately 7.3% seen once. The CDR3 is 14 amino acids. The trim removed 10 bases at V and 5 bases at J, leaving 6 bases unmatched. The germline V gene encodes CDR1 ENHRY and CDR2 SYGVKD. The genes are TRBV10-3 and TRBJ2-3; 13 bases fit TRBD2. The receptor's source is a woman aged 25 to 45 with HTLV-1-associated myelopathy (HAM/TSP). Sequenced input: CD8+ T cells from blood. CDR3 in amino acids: CASGTSGEGDTQYF. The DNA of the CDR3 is TGTGCCAGCGGGACTAGCGGGGAGGGAGATACGCAGTATTTT.